Presented here are 6 T cell receptor beta chains from one specimen sequenced in a study of tissue T cells after allogeneic stem cell transplantation. Clones were sequenced by immunoSEQ multiplex PCR, and TCRdb holds only the in-frame ones, with some missing. The sample includes around 1,700 clones, about half of them seen just once. Time point noted: mouse harvest day 14 after allogeneic transplant. Mouse grafts combined 10^7 T-cell-depleted bone marrow cells with 10^6 splenic CD5+ T cells. Sequenced material: gut tissue. The receptors shown here come from a female BALB/c mouse given C57BL/6 T cells with graft-versus-host disease after an allogeneic hematopoietic cell transplant.

A single count supports this clone. These gene names are mouse names. The CDR3 extends 1 residue past the end of the read, so its final part is completed from the germline J gene. The chain couples TRBV12-2 to TRBJ1-2; no firm D call. The CDR3 runs 13 residues. Germline CDR1 and CDR2: SGHLS and HYDKME. V lost 0 bases and J 1 base, leaving 5 bases between the germline ends. Partial CDR3 DNA: TGTGCCAGCTCTCTCGACCGAAACTCCGACTACACC. Its translation is CASSLDRNSDYT. The entire CDR3 protein reads CASSLDRNSDYTF.

This clone was counted between two and nine times. The gene names here belong to mouse. The read gets to within 1 residue of the CDR3 end, and the germline J gene fills in the rest. This rearrangement joins TRBV5 to TRBJ2-3, with 7 bases identical to TRBD2. Germline V lookup: CDR1 LGHNA, CDR2 YNLKQL (reference sequence). V was clipped by 0 bases and J by 0 bases; unmatched bases: 3. This CDR3 region has 16 residues. The sequenced part of the CDR3 DNA is TGTGCCAGCAGCCAAGAGTGGGGGGTGAGTGCAGAAACGCTGTAT. Translated, it gives CASSQEWGVSAETLY. The CDR3 as a whole reads CASSQEWGVSAETLYF.

Remarks on this clone: Mouse gene names and germline throughout. Read data end 1 residue before the CDR3 end; the end is taken from the germline J gene. The J gene is TRBJ1-1, the V gene TRBV3, with D uncertain. V dropped 0 bases and J dropped 1 base, with 3 bases sitting between them. CDR3 length equals 13 residues. CDR1 is SNHLY, CDR2 FYNGKV, per germline (reference sequence). The CDR3 loop is CASSLAPNTEVFF. Partial CDR3 DNA: TGTGCCAGCAGCTTAGCACCGAACACAGAAGTCTTC.

This clone has only one observation. The gene symbols are mouse symbols. The read falls 1 residue short of the CDR3 end, and the missing part is taken from the germline J gene. The chain uses TRBV12-1 and TRBJ2-3; 10 nucleotides agree with TRBD2. Germline CDR1 and CDR2: SGHSN and HYEKVE. Trimming cost V 2 bases and J 0 bases; bases outside gene matches: 1. CDR3 length equals 15 residues. CDR3 bases read: TGTGCCAGCTCTCCTGGGGGGGCCAGTGCAGAAACGCTGTAT. Translation gives CASSPGGASAETLY. The full CDR3 protein is CASSPGGASAETLYF.

Notes on this clone: The germline and genes are mouse ones. The read falls 1 residue short of the CDR3 end, and the missing part is taken from the germline J gene. V is TRBV2 and J is TRBJ2-1; D call uncertain. V was shortened by 0 bases and J by 9 bases, with 3 bases between the two germline ends. Germline CDR1 and CDR2: LGHNA and YSYQKL. This CDR3 region has 11 residues. The chain's CDR3 is CASSQDDEQFF. The sequenced CDR3 bases are TGTGCCAGCAGCCAAGATGATGAGCAGTTC.

As to this clone: All gene names here are mouse names. The read gets to within 1 residue of the CDR3 end, and the germline J gene fills in the rest. This chain uses TRBV31 with TRBJ2-3; no reliable D call. V gave up 1 base and J gave up 3 bases, with 8 bases separating them. The length of the CDR3 is 13 residues. Germline-derived CDR1 and CDR2 are GKSSPN and SITVG. Partial CDR3 DNA: TGTGCCTGGAGTCAGGGTGGGGCAGAAACGCTGTAT. It is translated as CAWSQGGAETLY. The full-length CDR3 reads as CAWSQGGAETLYF. Looking up the rest from reference TRBV31 and TRBJ2-3 gives the full variable domain: AQTIHQWPVAEIKAVGSPLSLGCTIKGKSSPNLYWYWQATGGTLQQLFYSITVGQVESVVQLNLSASRPKDDQFILSTEKLLLSHSGFYLCAWSQGGAETLYFGSGTRLTVL.